Listed here are 16 T cell receptor beta chains from one sample, sequenced in a study of blood T cell repertoires in COVID-19. Sequencing used immunoSEQ multiplex PCR; TCRdb keeps in-frame clones, though not all of them. Counted here are 350,000 to 400,000 clones, approximately 86% occurring once; the ten biggest clones make up 7.1%. The sequenced material came from peripheral blood. The source is a woman in her fifties or sixties with COVID-19, enrolled during active disease.

The V call is TRBV19, the J call TRBJ1-2, with D maybe TRBD1 (6 bases). Germline V gives CDR1 LNHDA, CDR2 SQIVND (reference sequence). The CDR3 consists of 15 residues. Between the trimmed V and J ends, which lost 3 bases and 7 bases, there was a span of 18 bases. CDR3 sequence: CASSIGQSPLGGYTF. The CDR3 nucleotides read TGTGCCAGTAGTATTGGACAGTCCCCTTTGGGTGGCTACACCTTC. Variable domain in full (rest from reference TRBV19 and TRBJ1-2): DGGITQSPKYLFRKEGQNVTLSCEQNLNHDAMYWYRQDPGQGLRLIYYSQIVNDFQKGDIAEGYSVSREKKESFPLTVTSAQKNPTAFYLCASSIGQSPLGGYTFGSGTRLTVV.

V and J are TRBV5-4 and TRBJ2-3; possibly TRBD2 for D (6 bases). With 0 bases removed from V and 2 bases from J, the gap between germline ends came to 10 bases. CDR3 length: 15 amino acids. From germline, CDR1 is SGHNT and CDR2 YYREEE (reference sequence). DNA for the CDR3: TGTGCCAGCAGCTTGGGTAGCGGATCCACAGATACGCAGTATTTT. It yields the protein CASSLGSGSTDTQYF.

CDR3 nucleotide sequence: TGTGCCAGTAGTATTTCCGACAGCTATAATTCACCCCTCCACTTT. Amino acid sequence: CASSISDSYNSPLHF. The chain links TRBV19 to TRBJ1-6, with TRBD1 as a possible D gene (5 bases). This CDR3 has 15 amino acids. Trimming shortened V by 3 bases and J by 3 bases, and 9 bases separated the two germline ends. Germline values: CDR1 LNHDA, CDR2 SQIVND (reference sequence). The variable domain in full, completed from reference TRBV19 and TRBJ1-6, reads DGGITQSPKYLFRKEGQNVTLSCEQNLNHDAMYWYRQDPGQGLRLIYYSQIVNDFQKGDIAEGYSVSREKKESFPLTVTSAQKNPTAFYLCASSISDSYNSPLHFGNGTRLTVT.

This clone was detected only once. CDR3 DNA: TGTGCCAGCAGCTTAGGAGTGGGGCCAGATACGCAGTATTTT. This translates into CASSLGVGPDTQYF. V and J are TRBV11-2 and TRBJ2-3; TRBD1 might be the D (5 bases). CDR1 is SGHAT, CDR2 FQNNGV, per germline. Trimming shortened V by 1 base and J by 4 bases, and 9 bases separated the two germline ends. CDR3 size: 14 residues.

The chain has TRBV6-4 and TRBJ1-5; D remains unclear. V was clipped by 7 bases and J by 5 bases, with 6 bases between them. CDR3 length: 11 residues. Per the germline V gene, CDR1 is MRHNA and CDR2 is SNTAGT. The DNA of the CDR3 is TGTGCCAGCATACCGGATCAGCCCCAGCATTTT. Protein product: CASIPDQPQHF.

This clone was seen once. The chain recombines TRBV30 with TRBJ2-7, with 8 nucleotides matching TRBD1. The CDR3 is 15 amino acids. V was pared by 1 base and J by 1 base, with 6 bases of the junction left unmatched. In germline, CDR1 is GTSNPN, CDR2 SVGIG (reference sequence). DNA of the CDR3: TGTGCCTGGAGTGCCGGACAGGGATTGTCCTACGAGCAGTACTTC. It encodes CAWSAGQGLSYEQYF.

V usage is TRBV10-1 and J usage is TRBJ1-6, with D maybe TRBD1 (5 bases). Germline V CDR1 and CDR2: WNHNN, SYGVQD (reference sequence). The CDR3 loop spans 15 amino acids. Between the trimmed V and J ends, which lost 5 bases and 9 bases, there was a span of 17 bases. The CDR3, as DNA: TGCGCCAGCAGTCGCGTGGGGCTCGAATTTTCACCCCTCCACTTT. Translation gives CASSRVGLEFSPLHF.

The J gene is TRBJ1-1, the V gene TRBV7-9, with D unresolved. Germline loops: CDR1 SEHNR, CDR2 FQNEAQ (reference sequence). V gave up 5 bases and J gave up 0 bases, with 7 bases separating them. CDR3 length: 13 amino acids. The CDR3 bases are TGTGCCAGCAGCAATTACATGAACACTGAAGCTTTCTTT. Protein sequence: CASSNYMNTEAFF.

This chain uses TRBV7-6 with TRBJ2-7; possible D gene TRBD2, 6 bases. This CDR3 comprises 14 residues. The germline V gene has CDR1 SGHVS and CDR2 FNYEAQ. The V gene lost 2 bases and the J gene lost 7 bases, with 15 bases spanning the gap. The CDR3 is CASSLMSSGGEQYF. The DNA for the CDR3 is TGTGCCAGCAGCTTAATGAGCAGCGGAGGGGAGCAGTACTTC.

This clone was seen a single time. The gene calls are TRBV4-2 and TRBJ2-7; the D gene is possibly TRBD1 (5 bases). Trimming stripped 3 bases from V and 6 bases from J, with 9 bases between. Germline V lookup: CDR1 LGHNA, CDR2 YNFKEQ. This CDR3 spans 12 amino acids. CDR3 sequence reads: CASSQHTGEQYF. The CDR3 coding sequence is TGTGCCAGCAGCCAGCACACAGGCGAGCAGTACTTC.

The chain is built from TRBV6-5 and TRBJ1-2; D is possibly TRBD1 (6 bases). CDR1 and CDR2 from the germline V gene are MNHEY and SVGAGI. The V end lost 5 bases, the J end lost 8 bases, and 21 bases lay between the germline ends. The CDR3 runs to 15 residues. CDR3: CASSTQDSPRRGYTF. DNA of the CDR3: TGTGCCAGCAGTACCCAGGACAGTCCCCGGAGAGGCTACACCTTC.

The genes are TRBV20-1 and TRBJ2-7, with D maybe TRBD1 (6 bases). This CDR3 region has 11 residues. Trimming left V 3 bases short and J 5 bases short, with 8 bases between. CDR1 is DFQATT, CDR2 SNEGSKA, per germline (reference sequence). The CDR3 region is CSASRGDEQYF. For the CDR3, the DNA is TGCAGTGCTAGCAGGGGAGACGAGCAGTACTTC.

V usage is TRBV19 and J usage is TRBJ2-4, with D perhaps matching TRBD2 (5 bases). V was trimmed by 5 bases and J by 10 bases, leaving 21 bases between them. The CDR3 runs 15 residues. The germline V gene has CDR1 LNHDA and CDR2 SQIVND (reference sequence). The CDR3 sequence: CASSPWTVEGRIQYF. DNA of the CDR3: TGTGCCAGTAGTCCCTGGACTGTCGAGGGCCGAATTCAGTACTTC.

The chain employs TRBV19 and TRBJ1-6, with D possibly TRBD1 on 6 matching bases. This CDR3 comprises 16 residues. V was clipped by 2 bases and J by 7 bases, with 15 bases between them. CDR1 and CDR2 (germline): LNHDA, SQIVND (reference sequence). The CDR3 nucleotides read TGTGCCAGTAGTATAAGCGTCAGGGGCGTGAATTCACCCCTCCACTTT. The encoded protein is CASSISVRGVNSPLHF.

This clone has more than one count but fewer than ten. The gene calls are TRBV6-6 and TRBJ1-2; D is unresolved. V gave up 5 bases and J gave up 4 bases, with 26 bases separating them. Germline V gene sequence: CDR1 MNHNY, CDR2 SVGAGI (reference sequence). The CDR3 runs 18 residues. As DNA, the CDR3 is TGTGCCAGCAGTCCCTCGGTTGGAGACGGCGGGTTAGCCTATGGCTACACCTTC. The encoded protein is CASSPSVGDGGLAYGYTF.

The chain combines TRBV11-2 with TRBJ2-2, with 9 nucleotides matching TRBD1. The CDR3 extends over 15 amino acids. V gave up 4 bases and J gave up 4 bases; unmatched junction bases: 4. Per the germline V gene, CDR1 is SGHAT and CDR2 is FQNNGV. CDR3 nucleotide sequence: TGTGCCAGCAGCTGGGGGGACAGGGTCACCGGGGAGCTGTTTTTT. Amino acids: CASSWGDRVTGELFF.